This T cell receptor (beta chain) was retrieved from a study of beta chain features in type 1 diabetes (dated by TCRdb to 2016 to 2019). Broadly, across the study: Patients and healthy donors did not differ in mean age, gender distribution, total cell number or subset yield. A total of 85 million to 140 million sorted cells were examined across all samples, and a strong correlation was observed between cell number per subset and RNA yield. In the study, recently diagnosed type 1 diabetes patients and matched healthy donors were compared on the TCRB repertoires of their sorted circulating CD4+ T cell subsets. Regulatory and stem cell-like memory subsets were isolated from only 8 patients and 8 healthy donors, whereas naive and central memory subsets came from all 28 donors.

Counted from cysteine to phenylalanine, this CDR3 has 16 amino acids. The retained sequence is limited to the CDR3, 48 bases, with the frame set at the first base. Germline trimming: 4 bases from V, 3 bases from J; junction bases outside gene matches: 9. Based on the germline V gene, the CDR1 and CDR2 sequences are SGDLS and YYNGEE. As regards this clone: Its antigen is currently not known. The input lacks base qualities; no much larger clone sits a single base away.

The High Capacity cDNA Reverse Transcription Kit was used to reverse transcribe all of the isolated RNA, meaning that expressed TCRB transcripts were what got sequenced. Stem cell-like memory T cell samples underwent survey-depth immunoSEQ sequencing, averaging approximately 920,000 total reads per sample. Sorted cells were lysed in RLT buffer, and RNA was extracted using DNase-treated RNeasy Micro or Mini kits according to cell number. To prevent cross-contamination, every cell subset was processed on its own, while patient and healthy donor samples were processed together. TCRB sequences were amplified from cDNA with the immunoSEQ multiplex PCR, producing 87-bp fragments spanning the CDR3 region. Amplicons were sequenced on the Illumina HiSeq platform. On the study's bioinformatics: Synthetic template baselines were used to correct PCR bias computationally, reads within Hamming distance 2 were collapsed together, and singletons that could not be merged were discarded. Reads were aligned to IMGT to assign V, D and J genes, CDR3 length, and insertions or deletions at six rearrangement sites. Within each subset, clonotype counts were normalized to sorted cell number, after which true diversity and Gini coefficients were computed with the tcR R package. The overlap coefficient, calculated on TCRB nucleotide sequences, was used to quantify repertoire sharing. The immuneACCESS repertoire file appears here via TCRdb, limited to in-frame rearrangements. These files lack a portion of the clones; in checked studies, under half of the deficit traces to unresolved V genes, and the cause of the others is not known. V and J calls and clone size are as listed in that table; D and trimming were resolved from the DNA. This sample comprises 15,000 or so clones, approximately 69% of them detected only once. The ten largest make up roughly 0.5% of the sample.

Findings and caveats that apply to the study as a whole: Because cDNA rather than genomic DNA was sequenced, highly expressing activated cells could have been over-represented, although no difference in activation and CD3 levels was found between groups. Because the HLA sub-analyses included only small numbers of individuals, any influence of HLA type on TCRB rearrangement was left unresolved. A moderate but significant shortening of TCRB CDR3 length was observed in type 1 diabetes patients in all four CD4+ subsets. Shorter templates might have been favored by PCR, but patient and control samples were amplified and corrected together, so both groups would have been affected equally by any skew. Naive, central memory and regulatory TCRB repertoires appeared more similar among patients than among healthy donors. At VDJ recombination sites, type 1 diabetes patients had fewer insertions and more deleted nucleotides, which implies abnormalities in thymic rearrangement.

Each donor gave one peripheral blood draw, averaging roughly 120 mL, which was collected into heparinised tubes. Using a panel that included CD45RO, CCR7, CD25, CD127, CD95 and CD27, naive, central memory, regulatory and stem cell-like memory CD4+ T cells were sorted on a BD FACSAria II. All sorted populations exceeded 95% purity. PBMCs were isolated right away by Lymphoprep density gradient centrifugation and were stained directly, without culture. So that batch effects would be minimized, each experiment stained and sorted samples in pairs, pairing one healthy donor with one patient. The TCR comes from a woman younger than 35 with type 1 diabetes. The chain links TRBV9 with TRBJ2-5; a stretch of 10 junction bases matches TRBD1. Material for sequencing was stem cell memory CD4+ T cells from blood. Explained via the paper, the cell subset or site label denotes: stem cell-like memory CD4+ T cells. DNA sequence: TGTGCCAGCAGCCCCTGGACAGGGGGGGCGGAAGAGACCCAGTACTTC. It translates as CASSPWTGGAEETQYF.